This T cell receptor (beta chain) was found in a study of CD8 T cells in Susac syndrome. RNA was extracted with the RNeasy kit, and a quantity of roughly 0.5 to 1 ug was reverse transcribed using random hexamers. TCRdb re-called the immunoSEQ multiplex PCR reads through MiXCR, storing one row per CDR3 protein. This table has some 170,000 distinct CDR3 sequences, about 94% appearing once. The CDR3 has 13 residues. With 0 bases removed from V and 8 bases from J, the gap between germline ends came to 6 bases. Germline V gives CDR1 SGHRS, CDR2 YFSETQ. The CD8+ and CD4+ T cells were isolated magnetically using a negative isolation approach, whereas the TEMRA cells were enriched by FACS. This clonotype was detected once.

Sample: CD4+ T cells from PBMCs. The rearrangement joins TRBV5-1 to TRBJ1-6; D is possibly TRBD1 (5 bases). The sequence derives from a human donor in good health. CDR3 DNA sequence: TGCGCCAGCAGCTTGGAAGGGGATTCACCCCTCCACTTT. As protein: CASSLEGDSPLHF.